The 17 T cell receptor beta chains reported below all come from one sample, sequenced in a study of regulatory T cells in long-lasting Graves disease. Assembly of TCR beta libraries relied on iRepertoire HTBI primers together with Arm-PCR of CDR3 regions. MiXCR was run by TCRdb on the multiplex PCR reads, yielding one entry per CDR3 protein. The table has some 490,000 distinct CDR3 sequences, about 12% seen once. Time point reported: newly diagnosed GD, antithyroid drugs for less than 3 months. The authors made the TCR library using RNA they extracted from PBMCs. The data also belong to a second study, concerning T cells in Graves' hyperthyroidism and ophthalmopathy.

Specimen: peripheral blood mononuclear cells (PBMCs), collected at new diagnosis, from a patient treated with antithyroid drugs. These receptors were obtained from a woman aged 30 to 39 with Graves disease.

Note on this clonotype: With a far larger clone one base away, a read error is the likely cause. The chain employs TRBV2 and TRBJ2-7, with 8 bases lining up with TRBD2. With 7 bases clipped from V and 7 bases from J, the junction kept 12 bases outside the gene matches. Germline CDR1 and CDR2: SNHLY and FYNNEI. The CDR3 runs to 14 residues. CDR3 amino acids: CASKREHLDNEQYF. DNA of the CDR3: TGTGCCAGCAAGCGGGAGCATCTGGACAATGAGCAGTACTTC.

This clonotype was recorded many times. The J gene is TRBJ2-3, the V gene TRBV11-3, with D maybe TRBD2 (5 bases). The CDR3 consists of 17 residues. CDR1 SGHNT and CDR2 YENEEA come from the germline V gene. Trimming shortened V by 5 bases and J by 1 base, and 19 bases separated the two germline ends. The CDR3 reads CASSPPAIVRGTDTQYF. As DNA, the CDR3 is TGTGCCAGCAGCCCCCCGGCCATAGTGAGGGGCACAGATACGCAGTATTTT.

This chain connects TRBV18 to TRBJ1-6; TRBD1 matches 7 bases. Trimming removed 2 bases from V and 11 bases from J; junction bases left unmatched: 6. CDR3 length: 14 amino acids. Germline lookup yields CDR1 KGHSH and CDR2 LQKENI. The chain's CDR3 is CASSPTGAGAPLHF. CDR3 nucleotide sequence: TGTGCCAGCTCACCAACAGGGGCCGGGGCACCCCTCCACTTT.

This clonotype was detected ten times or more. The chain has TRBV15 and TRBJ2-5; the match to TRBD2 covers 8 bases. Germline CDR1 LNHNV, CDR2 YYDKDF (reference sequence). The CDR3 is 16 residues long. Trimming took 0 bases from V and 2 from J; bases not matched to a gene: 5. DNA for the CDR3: TGTGCCACCAGCAGAGATCCTGCGGGAGGACAAGAGACCCAGTACTTC. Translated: CATSRDPAGGQETQYF.

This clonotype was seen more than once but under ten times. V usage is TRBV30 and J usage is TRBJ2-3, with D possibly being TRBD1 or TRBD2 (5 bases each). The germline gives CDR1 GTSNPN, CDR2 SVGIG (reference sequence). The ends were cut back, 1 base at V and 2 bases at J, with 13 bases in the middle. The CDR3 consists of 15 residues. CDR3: CAWSEGWDHTDTQYF. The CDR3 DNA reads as TGTGCCTGGAGTGAAGGATGGGACCACACAGATACGCAGTATTTT.

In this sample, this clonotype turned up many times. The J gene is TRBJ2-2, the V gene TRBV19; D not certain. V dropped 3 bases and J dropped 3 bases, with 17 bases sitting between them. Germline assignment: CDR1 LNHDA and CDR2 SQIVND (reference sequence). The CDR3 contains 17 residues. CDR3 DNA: TGTGCCAGTAGTATTGGGGTGGGCGCCGAGGACACCGGGGAGCTGTTTTTT. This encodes CASSIGVGAEDTGELFF.

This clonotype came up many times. The CDR3 nucleotides are TGCAGTGCTGAGACTAGCGGGAGGGAGCTGTTTTTT. It translates to CSAETSGRELFF. The chain couples TRBV20-1 to TRBJ2-2; 11 nucleotides line up with TRBD2. Per germline, CDR1 DFQATT and CDR2 SNEGSKA (reference sequence). The CDR3 is 12 residues long. Losses at the gene ends were 5 bases for V and 9 bases for J; bases not matched to a gene: 2.

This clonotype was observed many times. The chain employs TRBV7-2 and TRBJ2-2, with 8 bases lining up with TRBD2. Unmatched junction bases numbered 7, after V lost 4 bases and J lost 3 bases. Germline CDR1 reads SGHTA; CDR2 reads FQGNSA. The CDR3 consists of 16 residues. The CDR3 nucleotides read TGTGCCAGCAGCTCCGGGGCGGGAGGTGACACCGGGGAGCTGTTTTTT. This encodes CASSSGAGGDTGELFF.

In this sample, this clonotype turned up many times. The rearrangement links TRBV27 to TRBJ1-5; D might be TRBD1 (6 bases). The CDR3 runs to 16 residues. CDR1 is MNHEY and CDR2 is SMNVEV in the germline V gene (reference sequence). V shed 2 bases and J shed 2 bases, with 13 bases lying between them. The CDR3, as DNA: TGTGCCAGCAGTTTAAAGGGGGTATATGGCAATCAGCCCCAGCATTTT. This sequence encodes CASSLKGVYGNQPQHF.

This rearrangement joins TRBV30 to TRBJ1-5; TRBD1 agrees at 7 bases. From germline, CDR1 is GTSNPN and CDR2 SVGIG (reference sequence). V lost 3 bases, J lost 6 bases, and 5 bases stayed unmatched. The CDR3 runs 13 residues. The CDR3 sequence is CAWSETGRQPQHF. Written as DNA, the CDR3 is TGTGCCTGGAGCGAGACAGGGCGTCAGCCCCAGCATTTT.

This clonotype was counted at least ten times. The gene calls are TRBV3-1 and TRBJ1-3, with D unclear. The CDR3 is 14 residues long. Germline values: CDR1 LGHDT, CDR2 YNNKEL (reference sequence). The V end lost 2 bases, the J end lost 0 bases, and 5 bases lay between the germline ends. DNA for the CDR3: TGTGCCAGCAGCCAATATAACTCTGGAAACACCATATATTTT. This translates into CASSQYNSGNTIYF.

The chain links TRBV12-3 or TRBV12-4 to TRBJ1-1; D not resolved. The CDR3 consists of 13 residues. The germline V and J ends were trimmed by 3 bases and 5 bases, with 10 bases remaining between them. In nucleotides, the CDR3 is TGTGCCAGCAGTTTTGTGGAGGAGACTGAAGCTTTCTTT. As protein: CASSFVEETEAFF.

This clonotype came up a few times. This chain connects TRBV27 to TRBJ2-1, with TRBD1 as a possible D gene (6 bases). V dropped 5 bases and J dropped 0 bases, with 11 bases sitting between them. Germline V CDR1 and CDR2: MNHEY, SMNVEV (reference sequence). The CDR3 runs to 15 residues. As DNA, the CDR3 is TGTGCCAGCAGTCAGGGGATGAGCTCCTACAATGAGCAGTTCTTC. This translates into CASSQGMSSYNEQFF.

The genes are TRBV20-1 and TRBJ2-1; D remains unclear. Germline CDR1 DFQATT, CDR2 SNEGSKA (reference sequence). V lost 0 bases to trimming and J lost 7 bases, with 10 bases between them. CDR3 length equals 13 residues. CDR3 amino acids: CSARDIEPNEQFF. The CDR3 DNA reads TGCAGTGCTAGAGATATTGAACCGAATGAGCAGTTCTTC.

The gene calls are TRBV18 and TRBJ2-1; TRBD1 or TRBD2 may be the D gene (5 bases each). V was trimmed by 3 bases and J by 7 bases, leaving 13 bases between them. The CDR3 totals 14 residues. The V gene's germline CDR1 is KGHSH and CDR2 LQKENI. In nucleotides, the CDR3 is TGTGCCAGCTCACCGGGACGGGCCTCTAATGAGCAGTTCTTC. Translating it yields CASSPGRASNEQFF.

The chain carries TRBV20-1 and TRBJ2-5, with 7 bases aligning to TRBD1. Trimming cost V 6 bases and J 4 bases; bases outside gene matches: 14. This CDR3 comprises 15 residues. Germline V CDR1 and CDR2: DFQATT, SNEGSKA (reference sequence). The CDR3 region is CSAENQGQKRETQYF. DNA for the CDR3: TGCAGTGCGGAGAACCAGGGACAGAAGCGAGAGACCCAGTACTTC.

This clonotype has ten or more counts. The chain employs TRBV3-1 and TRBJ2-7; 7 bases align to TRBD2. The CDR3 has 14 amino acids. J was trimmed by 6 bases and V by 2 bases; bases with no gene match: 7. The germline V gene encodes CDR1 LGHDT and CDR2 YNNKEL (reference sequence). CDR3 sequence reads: CASSQLGPGGEQYF. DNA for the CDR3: TGTGCCAGCAGCCAACTTGGCCCGGGAGGCGAGCAGTACTTC.